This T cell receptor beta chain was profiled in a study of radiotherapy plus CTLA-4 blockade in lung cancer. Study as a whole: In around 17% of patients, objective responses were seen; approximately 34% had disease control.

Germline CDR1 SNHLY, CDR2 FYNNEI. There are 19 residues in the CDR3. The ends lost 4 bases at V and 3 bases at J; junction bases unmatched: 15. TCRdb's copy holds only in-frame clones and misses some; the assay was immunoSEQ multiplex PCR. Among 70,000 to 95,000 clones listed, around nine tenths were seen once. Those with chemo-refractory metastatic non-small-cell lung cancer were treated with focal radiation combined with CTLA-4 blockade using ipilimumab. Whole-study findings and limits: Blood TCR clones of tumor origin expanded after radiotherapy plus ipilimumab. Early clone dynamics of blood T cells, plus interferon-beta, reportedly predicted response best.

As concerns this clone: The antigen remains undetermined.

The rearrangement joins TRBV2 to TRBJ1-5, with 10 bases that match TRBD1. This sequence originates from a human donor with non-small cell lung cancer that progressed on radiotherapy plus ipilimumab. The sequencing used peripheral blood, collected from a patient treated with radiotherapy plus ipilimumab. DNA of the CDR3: TGTGCCAGCAGTGGCCTTACCTCCGACAGGGGGCTTAACAATCAGCCCCAGCATTTT. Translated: CASSGLTSDRGLNNQPQHF.